These 21 T cell receptor beta chains came from one sample sequenced in a study of cytomegalovirus exposure and HLA in healthy donors. Amplification used 60 Vbeta primers and 13 Jbeta primers. Data came from immunoSEQ multiplex PCR; TCRdb stores just in-frame clones and leaves some out. The sample has 90,000 to 100,000 clones; 60% to 80% are singletons. Input material: PBMCs. Receptors originate from an older woman in good health and CMV-seropositive.

The rearrangement uses TRBV25-1 and TRBJ1-3, with D unclear. CDR1 and CDR2 from the germline V gene are MGHDK and SYGVNS. This CDR3 region has 12 residues. Trimming removed 6 bases at V and 3 bases at J, with 6 bases between. CDR3 residues: CASRSLGNTIYF. The DNA of the CDR3 is TGTGCCAGCAGGTCCCTTGGAAACACCATATATTTT.

This clone occurred once. The chain combines TRBV19 with TRBJ2-1, with 7 bases identical to TRBD2. With V trimmed by 6 bases and J by 5 bases, 13 bases remained unmatched. The CDR3 runs to 16 residues. CDR1 and CDR2 from the germline V gene are LNHDA and SQIVND (reference sequence). CDR3 bases: TGTGCCAGTAGGTCCCTAACGGGAGGTACCCACAATGAGCAGTTCTTC. Encoded protein: CASRSLTGGTHNEQFF.

This clone was observed once. The chain is built from TRBV11-1 and TRBJ1-5; TRBD1 aligns across 7 bases. V lost 5 bases to trimming and J lost 3 bases; unmatched junction nucleotides: 1. The length of the CDR3 is 13 residues. In germline, CDR1 is SGHAT, CDR2 FQDESV (reference sequence). CDR3 residues: CASSTGVNQPQHF. The CDR3 DNA reads TGTGCCAGCAGCACAGGGGTCAATCAGCCCCAGCATTTT.

The chain uses TRBV7-6 and TRBJ1-1; D is unresolved. V lost 4 bases to trimming and J lost 0 bases, with 9 bases between them. This CDR3 contains 14 residues. CDR1 and CDR2 from the germline V gene are SGHVS and FNYEAQ. The CDR3 region is CASSSTTMNTEAFF. The CDR3 DNA reads as TGTGCCAGCAGCTCCACCACAATGAACACTGAAGCTTTCTTT.

The chain combines TRBV23-1 with TRBJ2-2; the D gene is possibly TRBD1 (5 bases). TRBV23-1 is assigned to the ORF class and has an uncertain function. This CDR3 spans 16 amino acids. V lost 0 bases and J lost 3, with 11 bases in between. CDR3 region: CASSQSRQYYTGELFF. CDR3 DNA sequence: TGCGCCAGCAGTCAATCAAGACAGTATTACACCGGGGAGCTGTTTTTT.

The chain couples TRBV11-1 to TRBJ1-1; possibly TRBD1 for D (6 bases). Germline V gene data show CDR1 as SGHAT and CDR2 as FQDESV (reference sequence). V lost 6 bases and J lost 4, with 12 bases in between. The CDR3 is 13 amino acids. CDR3 protein: CASRLQGGTEAFF. CDR3 DNA sequence: TGTGCCAGCAGGTTACAGGGAGGCACTGAAGCTTTCTTT.

The chain joins TRBV9 to TRBJ1-5; D is possibly TRBD1 (5 bases). V was shortened by 7 bases and J by 2 bases, with 16 bases between the two germline ends. Germline CDR1 reads SGDLS; CDR2 reads YYNGEE. CDR3 length: 15 amino acids. The CDR3 sequence: CASALGGGGNQPQHF. The CDR3 DNA sequence: TGTGCCAGCGCCTTAGGTGGGGGGGGCAATCAGCCCCAGCATTTT. The variable domain in full, completed from reference TRBV9 and TRBJ1-5, reads DSGVTQTPKHLITATGQRVTLRCSPRSGDLSVYWYQQSLDQGLQFLIQYYNGEERAKGNILERFSAQQFPDLHSELNLSSLELGDSALYFCASALGGGGNQPQHFGDGTRLSIL.

This clone was picked up one time. The chain recombines TRBV15 with TRBJ2-6; no clear D gene. Germline CDR1 is LNHNV and CDR2 is YYDKDF (reference sequence). The CDR3 is made up of 17 amino acids. Trimming left V 5 bases short and J 0 bases short, with 14 bases between. In DNA form, the CDR3 reads TGTGCCACCAGCGAAGAGGCCCGAGCCTCTGGGGCCAACGTCCTGACTTTC. Translation gives CATSEEARASGANVLTF.

This sequence joins TRBV5-1 and TRBJ2-2, with a weak D call TRBD1 (5 bases). Germline assignment: CDR1 SGHRS and CDR2 YFSETQ. The CDR3 loop spans 16 amino acids. The V and J ends lost 0 bases and 2 bases respectively, with 11 bases between them. The CDR3 DNA reads as TGCGCCAGCAGCTTGGCCTGGCAGGGAAACACCGGGGAGCTGTTTTTT. Translating it yields CASSLAWQGNTGELFF.

The V call is TRBV5-4, the J call TRBJ2-7; the match to TRBD1 covers 8 bases. J gave up 6 bases and V 4 bases, and 12 bases lay outside the gene matches. This CDR3 has 15 residues. The germline V gene has CDR1 SGHNT and CDR2 YYREEE (reference sequence). CDR3 DNA: TGTGCCAGCAGCACCCTAGACAGGGGTGTCGGCGAGCAGTACTTC. Its translation: CASSTLDRGVGEQYF.

V is TRBV5-6 and J is TRBJ1-5; 7 bases match TRBD1. The CDR3 is 17 amino acids. Trimming at V came to 0 bases and at J to 4 bases, leaving 10 bases not matched to a gene. Germline V lookup: CDR1 SGHDT, CDR2 YYEEEE. The CDR3 DNA reads TGTGCCAGCAGCTTGGGAAGGGACAGCGAGAATAATCAGCCCCAGCATTTT. Its translation is CASSLGRDSENNQPQHF.

The chain's CDR3 is CAWSEVGGSGYGYTF. For the CDR3, the DNA is TGTGCCTGGAGTGAGGTAGGGGGTTCCGGCTATGGCTACACCTTC. The chain has TRBV30 and TRBJ1-2, with a tentative D call TRBD1 (6 bases). The CDR3 length is 15 residues. CDR1 is GTSNPN and CDR2 is SVGIG in the germline V gene (reference sequence). With 1 base removed from V and 4 bases from J, the gap between germline ends came to 16 bases.

The chain has TRBV6-5 and TRBJ2-5, with D tentatively TRBD2 (5 bases). Germline CDR1 reads MNHEY; CDR2 reads SVGAGI. The CDR3 runs to 15 residues. The germline V and J ends were trimmed by 7 bases and 5 bases, with 20 bases remaining between them. CDR3 amino acids: CASINSGKGGETQYF. The CDR3 DNA is TGTGCCAGCATTAATTCCGGGAAAGGAGGCGAGACCCAGTACTTC.

V gene TRBV5-1 combines with J gene TRBJ2-7; the match to TRBD2 covers 8 bases. Germline-derived CDR1 and CDR2 are SGHRS and YFSETQ. This CDR3 contains 13 residues. V lost 3 bases to trimming and J lost 2 bases; unmatched junction nucleotides: 1. For the CDR3, the DNA is TGCGCCAGCAGCTCCGGGAGGGCCTACGAGCAGTACTTC. The encoded protein is CASSSGRAYEQYF.

This clone has just a few counts. This sequence joins TRBV5-6 and TRBJ2-7; 13 bases line up with TRBD2. The CDR3 consists of 14 residues. Germline trimming cut 5 bases from V and 1 base from J; bases unmatched to any gene: 0. Germline V gene data show CDR1 as SGHDT and CDR2 as YYEEEE. DNA of the CDR3: TGTGCCAGCAGACTAGCGGGAGGGTCCTACGAGCAGTACTTC. This encodes CASRLAGGSYEQYF.

The CDR3, as DNA: TGTGCCAGCAGCCGCGGGGGGACAAGAGAGACCCAGTACTTC. Its translation: CASSRGGTRETQYF. The gene calls are TRBV2 and TRBJ2-5, with 8 bases that match TRBD2. The CDR3 runs to 14 residues. Germline V gene data show CDR1 as SNHLY and CDR2 as FYNNEI. After removal of 6 bases from V and 4 bases from J, the junction contained 7 bases not matched to a gene.

The chain couples TRBV5-6 to TRBJ2-1, with TRBD2 matching 9 bases. J was trimmed by 4 bases and V by 5 bases; bases with no gene match: 10. Germline values: CDR1 SGHDT, CDR2 YYEEEE. This CDR3 is built from 16 residues. The CDR3 nucleotides are TGTGCCAGCAGGACTACCGGGACTAGCAGGTACAATGAGCAGTTCTTC. Its protein product is CASRTTGTSRYNEQFF.

The CDR3 reads CSVEADRGLTGKLFF. The CDR3 nucleotides are TGCAGCGTTGAAGCGGACAGGGGATTGACAGGAAAACTGTTTTTT. This chain uses TRBV29-1 with TRBJ1-4, with 9 bases identical to TRBD1. The germline CDR1 and CDR2 sequences are SQVTM and ANQGSEA. J lost 10 bases, V lost 1 base, and 10 bases had no gene match. The CDR3 length is 15 residues.

The gene calls are TRBV28 and TRBJ2-7, with 15 nucleotides matching TRBD2. V gave up 4 bases and J gave up 7 bases; unmatched junction bases: 17. The CDR3 length is 19 residues. The germline V gene encodes CDR1 MDHEN and CDR2 SYDVKM. The CDR3 nucleotides read TGTGCCAGCAGTTCCAACTCACAGGGACTAGCGGGAGGATTAGGGGAGCAGTACTTC. Its translation is CASSSNSQGLAGGLGEQYF.

This clone is deemed medium-sized. The genes are TRBV4-1 and TRBJ1-4; D is possibly TRBD1 (5 bases). Germline values: CDR1 MGHRA, CDR2 YSYEKL. The CDR3 is 15 residues long. Trimming took off 3 bases at V and 0 bases at J, with 8 bases between the two ends. CDR3: CASSQQGSTNEKLFF. The CDR3 DNA reads TGCGCCAGCAGCCAGCAGGGCTCAACTAATGAAAAACTGTTTTTT.

The CDR3 region is CSTDGGYTF. CDR3 nucleotide sequence: TGCAGCACCGACGGGGGCTACACCTTC. This chain uses TRBV29-1 with TRBJ1-2, with no clear D. The V gene's germline CDR1 is SQVTM and CDR2 ANQGSEA. V shed 8 bases and J shed 8 bases, with 9 bases lying between them. The CDR3 length is 9 residues.